Presented here are 22 T cell receptor beta chains from one specimen sequenced in a study of regulatory T cells in long-lasting Graves disease. Arm-PCR of CDR3 regions and iRepertoire HTBI primers were used to build TCR beta libraries. TCRdb analysed the multiplex PCR reads with MiXCR anew, one entry per CDR3 protein. The sample has hundreds of thousands of distinct CDR3 sequences, about 16% seen once. Described time point: newly diagnosed GD, antithyroid drugs for less than 3 months. Preparation of the TCR library used RNA extracted from PBMCs. The source material was peripheral blood mononuclear cells (PBMCs), sampled at new diagnosis, from a patient treated with antithyroid drugs. The receptors were sampled from a female donor with Graves disease.

The chain uses TRBV4-1 and TRBJ2-7, with 8 bases fitting TRBD1. The CDR3 length is 15 residues. After removal of 0 bases from V and 7 bases from J, the junction contained 8 bases not matched to a gene. Germline CDR1 is MGHRA and CDR2 is YSYEKL. Here the CDR3 reads CASSQDGRGLGEQYF. The CDR3 bases are TGCGCCAGCAGCCAAGACGGCAGGGGGCTGGGGGAGCAGTACTTC.

J is TRBJ2-1 and V is TRBV6-5; TRBD2 matches at 15 bases. The V and J ends lost 4 bases and 8 bases, in that order; junction bases with no gene match: 21. Per germline, CDR1 MNHEY and CDR2 SVGAGI. This CDR3 has 21 amino acids. Written as DNA, the CDR3 is TGTGCCAGCAGTTCACCTCCCAACCTAAGGACTAGCGGGGGGGCTAGGGATGAGCAGTTCTTC. It translates to CASSSPPNLRTSGGARDEQFF.

The sample holds a few counts of this clonotype. This chain uses TRBV6-4 with TRBJ2-2; D not resolved. Germline lookup yields CDR1 MRHNA and CDR2 SNTAGT. There are 13 residues in the CDR3. Trimming cost V 3 bases and J 7 bases, with 9 bases left between them. CDR3 in amino acids: CASSEESNGELFF. In DNA form, the CDR3 reads TGTGCCAGCAGTGAAGAGAGTAACGGGGAGCTGTTTTTT.

The V and J genes are TRBV12-3 or TRBV12-4 and TRBJ1-1; D might be TRBD1 (5 bases). Trimming shortened V by 7 bases and J by 11 bases, and 14 bases separated the two germline ends. This CDR3 is built from 11 residues. CDR3 bases: TGTGCCAGCACCCGGGGGGGAACGGCTTTCTTT. Translation: CASTRGGTAFF.

This clonotype was seen repeatedly, ten times or more. The rearrangement uses TRBV5-1 and TRBJ2-7; perhaps TRBD2 as D (6 bases). This CDR3 has 17 residues. Looked up from germline, CDR1 is SGHRS and CDR2 is YFSETQ. Trimming took 3 bases from V and 2 from J, leaving 21 bases between them. CDR3 sequence reads: CASSWRFGGTSPYEQYF. The CDR3, as DNA: TGCGCCAGCAGCTGGAGATTCGGGGGAACCAGCCCCTACGAGCAGTACTTC. Drawing the rest from reference TRBV5-1 and TRBJ2-7, the complete variable domain is KAGVTQTPRYLIKTRGQQVTLSCSPISGHRSVSWYQQTPGQGLQFLFEYFSETQRNKGNFPGRFSGRQFSNSRSEMNVSTLELGDSALYLCASSWRFGGTSPYEQYFGPGTRLTVT.

This clonotype was seen ten or more times. CDR3 sequence reads: CASSLVGTDGSGYTF. The CDR3 bases are TGTGCCAGCAGCTTGGTAGGGACAGACGGTTCTGGCTACACCTTC. V usage is TRBV5-5 and J usage is TRBJ1-2; 7 nucleotides align to TRBD1. Trimming took 0 bases from V and 7 from J; bases not matched to a gene: 9. Germline V CDR1 and CDR2: SGHKS, YYEKEE (reference sequence). This CDR3 region has 15 residues.

The sample holds many counts of this clonotype. V is TRBV3-1 and J is TRBJ2-7; TRBD1 is a possible D gene (6 bases). Trimming removed 4 bases from V and 5 bases from J, with 15 bases in between. Germline CDR1 is LGHDT and CDR2 is YNNKEL (reference sequence). The CDR3 loop spans 14 amino acids. Here the CDR3 DNA reads TGTGCCAGCAGCCCACAGGGTTCGTACAACGAGCAGTACTTC. The encoded protein is CASSPQGSYNEQYF.

This clonotype was recorded a few times. This CDR3 is CASSDKGAVRTEAFF. The DNA for the CDR3 is TGTGCCAGCAGTGACAAGGGGGCGGTTCGCACTGAAGCTTTCTTT. The chain combines TRBV6-4 with TRBJ1-1, with 7 bases fitting TRBD1. Germline V gene sequence: CDR1 MRHNA, CDR2 SNTAGT. The CDR3 totals 15 residues. V was pared by 2 bases and J by 4 bases, with 7 bases of the junction left unmatched.

For this clonotype: A read error is possible here, since a much larger clone lies one base away. The V call is TRBV6-1, the J call TRBJ2-7; D gene ambiguous. The CDR3 is 13 residues long. Germline CDR1 is MNHNS and CDR2 is SASEGT. CDR3 coding DNA: TGTGCCGGCAGCCATACTTCCCCCTACGAGCAGTACTTC. Amino acid sequence: CAGSHTSPYEQYF.

In this sample, this clonotype turned up a few times. The V and J genes are TRBV9 and TRBJ2-7; D tentatively reads TRBD1 or TRBD2 (5 bases each). This CDR3 has 14 residues. V lost 3 bases, J lost 5 bases, and 15 bases lay in between. Germline V gives CDR1 SGDLS, CDR2 YYNGEE. CDR3 DNA sequence: TGTGCCAGCAGCGCGGGGACCCCGACGAACGAGCAGTACTTC. Translating gives CASSAGTPTNEQYF.

This sequence joins TRBV6-2 or TRBV6-3 and TRBJ2-7, with D perhaps matching TRBD2 (5 bases). Germline lookup yields CDR1 MNHEY and CDR2 SVGEGT. This CDR3 contains 15 residues. The germline V and J ends were trimmed by 2 bases and 3 bases, with 14 bases remaining between them. For the CDR3, the DNA is TGTGCCAGCAGTTACACCCGGACTGCAGTCTACGAGCAGTACTTC. It is translated as CASSYTRTAVYEQYF.

This clonotype was detected ten times or more. The rearrangement uses TRBV9 and TRBJ2-7; maybe TRBD1 (6 bases). The CDR3 has 14 residues. Germline V CDR1 and CDR2: SGDLS, YYNGEE. V lost 6 bases and J lost 0, with 13 bases in between. CDR3 coding DNA: TGTGCCAGCAAGCAGGGGCTGAGCTCCTACGAGCAGTACTTC. Translating gives CASKQGLSSYEQYF.

The genes are TRBV19 and TRBJ2-1, with D possibly matching TRBD1 (6 bases). The length of the CDR3 is 14 residues. Trimming pared 1 base from V and 7 bases from J, leaving 11 bases between. CDR1 is LNHDA and CDR2 is SQIVND in the germline V gene (reference sequence). CDR3 residues: CASSIVGAGNEQFF. CDR3 nucleotide sequence: TGTGCCAGTAGTATAGTGGGGGCCGGGAATGAGCAGTTCTTC.

This clonotype has more than one count but fewer than ten. The DNA for the CDR3 is TGTGCCAGCAGTTACTCGACGGGCTACAATGAGCAGTTCTTC. It codes for CASSYSTGYNEQFF. The V and J genes are TRBV6-5 and TRBJ2-1, with no clear D. CDR3 length equals 14 residues. Germline lookup yields CDR1 MNHEY and CDR2 SVGAGI. Trimming removed 0 bases at V and 3 bases at J, with 6 bases between.

This clonotype was seen ten or more times. CDR3 sequence reads: CASSLATQGIANVLTF. CDR3 sequence (DNA): TGCGCCAGCAGCTTGGCGACACAGGGGATAGCCAACGTCCTGACTTTC. The chain carries TRBV5-1 and TRBJ2-6; TRBD1 aligns across 7 bases. J gave up 7 bases and V 0 bases, and 7 bases lay outside the gene matches. Germline V gene sequence: CDR1 SGHRS, CDR2 YFSETQ. CDR3 size: 16 residues.

This clonotype came up many times. The rearrangement links TRBV9 to TRBJ1-1, with 8 bases identical to TRBD1. This CDR3 region has 17 residues. Germline CDR1 SGDLS, CDR2 YYNGEE. V shed 0 bases and J 4 bases; nucleotides not matched to a gene: 11. The CDR3 sequence: CASSVGGTGALGTEAFF. The CDR3 nucleotides read TGTGCCAGCAGCGTAGGAGGGACAGGCGCCTTGGGCACTGAAGCTTTCTTT.

At least ten counts were recorded for this clonotype. The genes are TRBV12-3 or TRBV12-4 and TRBJ1-1, with D tentatively TRBD1 (5 bases). The CDR3 is made up of 13 amino acids. The V end was cut by 6 bases, the J end by 7 bases, with 15 bases between. The CDR3 spells CASSPSDTNEAFF. The DNA of the CDR3 is TGTGCCAGCAGCCCGTCGGACACAAATGAAGCTTTCTTT.

This clonotype was recorded at least ten times. One junction end does not reproduce the germline sequence, and a read error may be involved. The chain combines TRBV2 with TRBJ2-1, with D perhaps TRBD2 (6 bases). The germline CDR1 and CDR2 sequences are SNHLY and FYNNEI. The CDR3 is made up of 14 amino acids. The CDR3 nucleotides are TGCGCCAGCAGCCCTCAAGGGACTTACAATGAGCAGTTCTTC. Translating it yields CASSPQGTYNEQFF.

The rearrangement links TRBV27 to TRBJ1-3; D is undetermined. Germline values: CDR1 MNHEY, CDR2 SMNVEV (reference sequence). Trimming removed 5 bases from V and 0 bases from J, with 8 bases in between. There are 14 residues in the CDR3. The DNA for the CDR3 is TGTGCCAGCAGTCCACAAAACTCTGGAAACACCATATATTTT. It specifies CASSPQNSGNTIYF.

This chain links TRBV6-2 or TRBV6-3 with TRBJ2-3; TRBD1 matches at 7 bases. This CDR3 comprises 16 residues. The germline CDR1 and CDR2 sequences are MNHEY and SVGEGT. The V and J ends lost 5 bases and 4 bases, in that order; junction bases with no gene match: 12. CDR3 sequence: CASSPQGSKIADTQYF. The DNA of the CDR3 is TGTGCCAGCAGTCCACAGGGGTCGAAAATCGCAGATACGCAGTATTTT.

This clonotype occurred a few times. Given a much more abundant clone one base away, this may be a read error. This sequence joins TRBV20-1 and TRBJ2-7; D is possibly TRBD1 or TRBD2 (5 bases each). The V end lost 0 bases, the J end lost 0 bases, and 15 bases lay between the germline ends. The V gene's germline CDR1 is DFQATT and CDR2 SNEGSKA (reference sequence). This CDR3 is built from 16 residues. The CDR3 DNA follows: TGCAGTGCTAGAGACTATGGCAGGGACCCCTCCTACGAGCAGTACTTC. Its protein product is CSARDYGRDPSYEQYF.

The chain recombines TRBV18 with TRBJ1-1, with a weak D call TRBD1 (5 bases). This CDR3 has 15 residues. Per germline, CDR1 KGHSH and CDR2 LQKENI. Trimming removed 3 bases from V and 3 bases from J, with 14 bases in between. CDR3 sequence (DNA): TGTGCCAGCTCACCTACAGGTTCTGAGGACACTGAAGCTTTCTTT. This encodes CASSPTGSEDTEAFF.